The sequence of this TCR beta chain was determined in a study of cytomegalovirus exposure and HLA in healthy donors. Across the whole study: Counted in an early data release were about 85 million unique TCRs from HLA-typed donors.

Findings and caveats of the study: Under in vitro conditions, a few CMV-associated chains were confirmed as specific for CMV antigens. Later analysis identified a missense DCLRE1C variant that was linked to TCR beta V- and J-gene trimming. Relative to the roughly 690-donor mean, N-insertions were reportedly fewer in an Asian-associated ancestry cluster in a later analysis.

About this clone itself: No antigen is known for it.

In the PCR, 60 Vbeta and 13 Jbeta primers were used. The method was immunoSEQ multiplex PCR; TCRdb's version includes in-frame clones alone and lacks a portion of them. The data contain roughly 100,000 clones, approximately 70% of them singletons. Germline values: CDR1 MNHEY, CDR2 SMNVEV (reference sequence). Germline trimming cut 8 bases from V and 6 bases from J; bases unmatched to any gene: 8. CDR3 length: 15 residues. The sample taken for sequencing was PBMCs. The chain has TRBV27 and TRBJ1-4; 11 bases line up with TRBD1. This TCR was sampled from a woman between 45 and 60 years old in good health and CMV-seronegative. CDR3 nucleotides: TGTGCCAGCGGTATGGAGGGACAGGGGGATGAAAAACTGTTTTTT. It translates to CASGMEGQGDEKLFF.